This T cell receptor beta chain came from a study of T cell responses to AZD1222 COVID-19 vaccine (dated by TCRdb to the early 2020s). Notes on the research overall: A total of 233 trial participants underwent TCR sequencing, of whom roughly 210 had received two doses of AZD1222 and approximately 25 had received two doses of the MenACWY control vaccine. Trial participants were enrolled into age subgroups of 18-55, 56-69 and 70-plus years, which contained about 150, 27 and 61 TCR-sequenced participants, respectively. Study-level results and caveats: Vaccine-associated CD4 TCRs spanned the whole spike protein, with dominant responses in regions 160-218 and 743-854. Because no samples from the day 14 peak response were available, repertoires could be characterized only after the peak T cell response. Most participants were white British and females outnumbered males, and the authors suggested that clonal diversity may have been underestimated. Reportedly, close to half of the unique spike-specific TCRs recognized epitopes lying outside the regions that are mutated in the B.1.351 and B.1.1.7 variants. After two AZD1222 doses, both the breadth and the depth of spike-specific TCRs were significantly higher than at day 0 and than in MenACWY recipients. The 56-69-year group was small, and its depth increase did not reach significance, likely because of low power. Conclusions about previously exposed vaccinees are limited because only 5 or 6 AZD1222 recipients were SARS-CoV-2 seropositive at baseline.

The table lists this clone with a few counts. Its antigen remains unidentified. The sample holds no much larger clone one base away, and base qualities are not on file. V gives up 2 bases and J gives up 8 bases, and the segment between their germline ends measures 12 bases. CDR1 is given as MNHEY and CDR2 as SMNVEV, both from the germline V gene (reference sequence). Measured from the cysteine to the phenylalanine, the CDR3 is 13 residues long. The retained sequence is limited to the CDR3, 39 bases, with the frame set at the first base. The CDR3 regions of human TCRbeta chains were analyzed by immunosequencing. The authors processed their data as follows. Repertoire TCRs were matched against a reference library of SARS-CoV-2-specific TCRs generated with the MIRA antigen-specificity platform. Breadth was defined as the fraction of unique TCRs that were SARS-CoV-2-associated, and depth was defined as the fraction of total T cells that were SARS-CoV-2-associated. Using the MIRA data, each spike-specific TCR was mapped to the spike region that the TCR reacts to and placed in a CD4 or CD8 class. Log10-transformed breadth and depth values were compared by one-way ANOVA with Sidak's multiple comparisons tests. TCRdb's version of the immuneACCESS table is confined to in-frame rearrangements and falls short of the full clone set. An unresolved V gene accounts for under half of the shortfall where checked; the remainder is of unknown origin. V and J calls and clone size are as listed in that table; D and trimming were resolved from the DNA. The sample yields approximately 70,000 clones; about 91% were counted once. About 9.1% of the sample is taken by the ten largest.

Sample time point, as interpreted from the label and publication: about 28 days (+/-7) after the second vaccine dose. Explained via the paper, the treatment or condition label denotes: meningococcal conjugate vaccine given as trial control. Vaccinee samples were obtained from the UK trials COV001 and COV002, which included a single-blind randomized controlled phase 2/3 trial of AZD1222 (ChAdOx1 nCoV-19) in healthy adults. For TCRbeta chain sequencing, PBMC samples were collected from trial participants at day 0 and at day 28 after the second dose. The rearrangement joined TRBV27 to TRBJ1-1, with TRBD1 as a weak D call on 6 bases. This clonotype was sampled from an adult who received the MenACWY meningococcal vaccine as a control. The sample in question was peripheral blood, obtained 28 days after the second dose of the MenACWY control vaccine. The CDR3 reads CASSLAGGPEAFF. The sequenced DNA: TGTGCCAGCAGTTTAGCTGGGGGCCCCGAAGCTTTCTTT.